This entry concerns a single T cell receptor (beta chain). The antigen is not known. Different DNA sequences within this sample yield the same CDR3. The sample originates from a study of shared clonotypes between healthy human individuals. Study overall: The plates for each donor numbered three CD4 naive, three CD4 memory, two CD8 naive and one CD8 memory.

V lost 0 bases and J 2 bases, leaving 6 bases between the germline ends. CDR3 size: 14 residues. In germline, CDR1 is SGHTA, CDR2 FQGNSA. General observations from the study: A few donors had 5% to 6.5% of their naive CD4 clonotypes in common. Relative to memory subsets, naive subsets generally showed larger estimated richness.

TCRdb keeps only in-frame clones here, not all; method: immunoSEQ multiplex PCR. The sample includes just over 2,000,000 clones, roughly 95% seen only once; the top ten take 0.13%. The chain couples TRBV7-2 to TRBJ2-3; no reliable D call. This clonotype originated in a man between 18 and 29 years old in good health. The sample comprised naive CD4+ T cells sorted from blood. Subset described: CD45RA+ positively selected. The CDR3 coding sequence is TGTGCCAGCAGCTTAGCACAGCCCACAGATACGCAGTATTTT. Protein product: CASSLAQPTDTQYF.